The 25 T cell receptor beta chains presented below share a single source sample, sequenced in a study of cytomegalovirus exposure and HLA in healthy donors. A multiplex PCR was run with 60 Vbeta primers and 13 Jbeta primers. Using immunoSEQ multiplex PCR, the repertoire was profiled, and TCRdb retains in-frame clones only, with some absent. Seen in this sample are some 84,000 clones; the ten most common clones hold 0.58%. The sequenced sample consisted of PBMCs. The origin of the receptors is a man in his fifties or sixties in good health and CMV-seronegative.

The gene calls are TRBV6-6 and TRBJ2-7; 10 bases agree with TRBD1. The V and J ends lost 6 bases and 2 bases, in that order; junction bases with no gene match: 4. The CDR3 has 14 amino acids. Germline V gene sequence: CDR1 MNHNY, CDR2 SVGAGI (reference sequence). CDR3 amino acids: CASSQGQGPYEQYF. CDR3 in DNA: TGTGCCAGCAGCCAGGGACAGGGGCCCTACGAGCAGTACTTC.

J is TRBJ2-7 and V is TRBV7-6; D not certain. The V gene's germline CDR1 is SGHVS and CDR2 FNYEAQ. Trimming shortened V by 3 bases and J by 4 bases, and 10 bases separated the two germline ends. The CDR3 contains 13 residues. The CDR3 region is CASSLAPGYEQYF. The CDR3 region has the DNA TGTGCCAGCAGCTTGGCCCCAGGTTACGAGCAGTACTTC.

This chain joins TRBV19 and TRBJ2-1; tentative D call: TRBD2 (6 bases). The V end was cut by 7 bases, the J end by 1 base, with 17 bases between. This CDR3 has 16 amino acids. Looked up from germline, CDR1 is LNHDA and CDR2 is SQIVND (reference sequence). The CDR3 here is CASTKDYGGSYNEQFF. Here the CDR3 DNA reads TGTGCCAGTACCAAGGACTATGGTGGGTCCTACAATGAGCAGTTCTTC.

The chain links TRBV7-2 to TRBJ1-5, with no clear D. The V end was cut by 6 bases, the J end by 0 bases, with 9 bases between. Germline values: CDR1 SGHTA, CDR2 FQGNSA. This CDR3 is 14 amino acids long. CDR3 coding DNA: TGTGCCAGCAGTAACGGAGGTAGCAATCAGCCCCAGCATTTT. This sequence encodes CASSNGGSNQPQHF.

V is TRBV9 and J is TRBJ1-2, with 7 bases that match TRBD1. Trimming removed 0 bases from V and 7 bases from J; junction bases left unmatched: 9. CDR1 SGDLS and CDR2 YYNGEE come from the germline V gene. CDR3 size: 15 residues. DNA of the CDR3: TGTGCCAGCAGCGTAGAGTGGGCAGGGGGAACTGGCTACACCTTC. Translated: CASSVEWAGGTGYTF.

V is TRBV28 and J is TRBJ1-5; D gene uncertain. Trimming stripped 5 bases from V and 3 bases from J, with 5 bases between. CDR1 MDHEN and CDR2 SYDVKM come from the germline V gene. The CDR3 extends over 12 amino acids. The CDR3 spells CASSGNNQPQHF. DNA for the CDR3: TGTGCCAGCAGTGGCAACAATCAGCCCCAGCATTTT. Looking up the rest from reference TRBV28 and TRBJ1-5 gives the full variable domain: DVKVTQSSRYLVKRTGEKVFLECVQDMDHENMFWYRQDPGLGLRLIYFSYDVKMKEKGDIPEGYSVSREKKERFSLILESASTNQTSMYLCASSGNNQPQHFGDGTRLSIL.

The gene calls are TRBV9 and TRBJ2-5, with 10 bases aligning to TRBD2. Trimming at V came to 0 bases and at J to 0 bases, leaving 2 bases not matched to a gene. The CDR3 covers 16 residues. The V gene's germline CDR1 is SGDLS and CDR2 YYNGEE. The CDR3 here is CASSVGSGGYQETQYF. The CDR3 coding sequence is TGTGCCAGCAGCGTAGGTAGCGGGGGGTACCAAGAGACCCAGTACTTC.

The rearrangement joins TRBV9 to TRBJ2-7; D is perhaps TRBD2 (5 bases). The germline CDR1 and CDR2 sequences are SGDLS and YYNGEE. The V and J ends lost 3 bases and 2 bases respectively, with 18 bases between them. The CDR3 covers 16 residues. In DNA, the CDR3 is TGTGCCAGCAGCGACCGTGCGGGCGCGGATGCCTACGAGCAGTACTTC. This sequence encodes CASSDRAGADAYEQYF.

The V gene is TRBV23-1, the J gene TRBJ1-2; TRBD1 might be the D (5 bases). TRBV23-1 is an ORF for which the function is uncertain. The CDR3 is 19 residues long. V shed 0 bases and J shed 8 bases, with 28 bases lying between them. This CDR3 reads CASSQSGRTTTHPIFGYTF. In DNA, the CDR3 is TGCGCCAGCAGTCAATCGGGGAGGACAACTACCCACCCTATCTTCGGCTACACCTTC.

This chain's CDR3 is CASSHDRVAGELFF. CDR3 DNA sequence: TGTGCCAGCAGCCACGACAGGGTGGCCGGGGAGCTGTTTTTT. The chain carries TRBV14 and TRBJ2-2; 7 nucleotides align to TRBD1. In germline, CDR1 is SGHDN, CDR2 FVKESK. This CDR3 is 14 amino acids long. V trimming: 3 bases; J trimming: 6 bases; junction bases outside the gene matches: 4.

This rearrangement joins TRBV5-6 to TRBJ1-1, with 8 bases that match TRBD1. V was pared by 3 bases and J by 1 base, with 5 bases of the junction left unmatched. The CDR3 covers 15 residues. CDR1 is SGHDT and CDR2 is YYEEEE in the germline V gene. The CDR3 protein is CASSSLDRANTEAFF. Written as DNA, the CDR3 is TGTGCCAGCAGCTCCTTGGACAGGGCGAACACTGAAGCTTTCTTT.

V gene TRBV4-3 combines with J gene TRBJ2-3; 10 nucleotides line up with TRBD1. This CDR3 spans 15 amino acids. After removal of 4 bases from V and 4 bases from J, the junction contained 5 bases not matched to a gene. Germline assignment: CDR1 LGHNA and CDR2 YSLEER. The CDR3 coding sequence is TGCGCCAGCAGCCTCCGGGACAGGGGTGCAGATACGCAGTATTTT. The encoded protein is CASSLRDRGADTQYF.

The chain uses TRBV10-3 and TRBJ1-1; 8 bases line up with TRBD1. Germline loops: CDR1 ENHRY, CDR2 SYGVKD. There are 13 residues in the CDR3. With V trimmed by 2 bases and J by 7 bases, 3 bases remained unmatched. CDR3 sequence reads: CAISEPGQGEAFF. The DNA for the CDR3 is TGTGCCATCAGTGAGCCAGGACAGGGTGAAGCTTTCTTT.

The genes are TRBV7-2 and TRBJ2-2, with TRBD2 matching 14 bases. Germline trimming cut 5 bases from V and 3 bases from J; bases unmatched to any gene: 5. CDR1 SGHTA and CDR2 FQGNSA come from the germline V gene. This CDR3 region has 17 residues. The CDR3 spells CASSRTSGGLHTGELFF. The CDR3 DNA sequence: TGTGCCAGCAGCCGGACTAGCGGGGGGTTACACACCGGGGAGCTGTTTTTT.

The rearrangement uses TRBV6-5 and TRBJ2-7; 10 bases fit TRBD1. CDR3 length equals 15 residues. The V gene's germline CDR1 is MNHEY and CDR2 SVGAGI. The ends lost 2 bases at V and 5 bases at J; junction bases unmatched: 6. The CDR3 spells CASSYISTGGNEQYF. CDR3 coding DNA: TGTGCCAGCAGTTACATTTCGACAGGGGGCAACGAGCAGTACTTC.

The chain employs TRBV6-1 and TRBJ1-1; 7 bases match TRBD1. The CDR3 is 14 residues long. Losses at the gene ends were 5 bases for V and 4 bases for J; bases not matched to a gene: 7. CDR1 and CDR2 (germline): MNHNS, SASEGT. The CDR3 coding sequence is TGTGCCAGCAGTTCTAGACAGGGAGGCACTGAAGCTTTCTTT. Translated: CASSSRQGGTEAFF.

The chain uses TRBV6-1 and TRBJ2-7, with 13 bases identical to TRBD2. CDR3 size: 14 residues. CDR1 and CDR2 (germline): MNHNS, SASEGT. V was pared by 7 bases and J by 8 bases, with 8 bases of the junction left unmatched. The CDR3 DNA is TGTGCCAGCATTGGGGGACTAGCGGGGATCAAGCAGTACTTC. Translation: CASIGGLAGIKQYF.

This chain uses TRBV7-9 with TRBJ2-7, with 7 bases aligning to TRBD1. Trimming took 5 bases from V and 4 from J; bases not matched to a gene: 8. This CDR3 is built from 14 residues. Germline values: CDR1 SEHNR, CDR2 FQNEAQ (reference sequence). This chain's CDR3 is CASSHLGTDYEQYF. The CDR3 DNA is TGTGCCAGCAGCCATCTTGGGACAGATTACGAGCAGTACTTC.

V is TRBV6-5 and J is TRBJ1-1; 7 bases match TRBD1. Looked up from germline, CDR1 is MNHEY and CDR2 is SVGAGI. The CDR3 length is 16 residues. V dropped 4 bases and J dropped 2; count of bases not matched to a gene: 10. The chain's CDR3 is CASSSHSGTVNTEAFF. The CDR3 DNA sequence: TGTGCCAGCAGTTCCCACTCCGGGACAGTAAACACTGAAGCTTTCTTT.

The J gene is TRBJ1-1, the V gene TRBV7-9, with 8 bases identical to TRBD1. Germline CDR1 SEHNR, CDR2 FQNEAQ (reference sequence). J lost 0 bases, V lost 5 bases, and 11 bases had no gene match. The CDR3 runs 17 residues. CDR3 in DNA: TGTGCCAGCAGCCGCTTCCCGCCGACAGGGGTGAACACTGAAGCTTTCTTT. It encodes CASSRFPPTGVNTEAFF.

The CDR3 region has the DNA TGTGCCAGCAGCCCCGGACGGGGTGAGCAGTTCTTC. Amino acids: CASSPGRGEQFF. The rearrangement uses TRBV11-3 and TRBJ2-1, with D maybe TRBD2 (5 bases). The ends were cut back, 5 bases at V and 9 bases at J, with 11 bases in the middle. Germline CDR1 is SGHNT and CDR2 is YENEEA. This CDR3 is built from 12 residues.

The rearrangement links TRBV5-4 to TRBJ1-1; 7 bases align to TRBD1. The V segment lost 4 bases and the J segment 1 base; nucleotides outside the gene matches: 1. CDR3 size: 13 residues. Germline loops: CDR1 SGHNT, CDR2 YYREEE (reference sequence). The CDR3 region has the DNA TGTGCCAGCAGCAGACAGGGGAACACTGAAGCTTTCTTT. Protein: CASSRQGNTEAFF.

The rearrangement links TRBV18 to TRBJ1-5; 12 bases line up with TRBD1. Germline V lookup: CDR1 KGHSH, CDR2 LQKENI. J gave up 7 bases and V 5 bases, and 3 bases lay outside the gene matches. The CDR3 covers 14 residues. CDR3 loop: CASSGTGGRQPQHF. The CDR3 nucleotides read TGTGCCAGCTCAGGGACAGGGGGCAGACAGCCCCAGCATTTT.

V and J are TRBV5-4 and TRBJ1-4; D gene ambiguous. V lost 5 bases to trimming and J lost 11 bases, with 13 bases between them. The CDR3 extends over 12 amino acids. Germline-derived CDR1 and CDR2 are SGHNT and YYREEE (reference sequence). CDR3 protein: CASSLPMEKLFF. The CDR3 DNA reads TGTGCCAGCAGTCTGCCGATGGAGAAACTGTTTTTT.

About this clone: Compared with germline, one end of the junction differs, possibly owing to a read error. The chain employs TRBV15 and TRBJ1-1; D may be TRBD1 (5 bases). The CDR3 loop spans 15 amino acids. Germline V gene sequence: CDR1 LNHNV, CDR2 YYDKDF (reference sequence). CDR3 DNA: TGTGCCACCAGCAGAGGGGCGGGGTTGGACACTGAAGATTTCTTT. It is translated as CATSRGAGLDTEDFF.